One and the same sample provided the 15 T cell receptor beta chains below, sequenced in a study of blood T cell repertoires in COVID-19. TCRdb's table, derived via immunoSEQ multiplex PCR, lists solely in-frame clones and lacks some. The sample contains approximately 270,000 clones, around 90% of which appear only once. The sequenced material came from peripheral blood. These TCRs come from a man older than 75 with acute or convalescent COVID-19.

V is TRBV7-2 and J is TRBJ1-5; a weak D match, TRBD1 (6 bases). This CDR3 is built from 14 residues. Germline-derived CDR1 and CDR2 are SGHTA and FQGNSA. V lost 5 bases and J 3 bases, leaving 11 bases between the germline ends. Here the CDR3 DNA reads TGTGCCAGCAGCCGGTGGGGGCCCAATCAGCCCCAGCATTTT. It translates to CASSRWGPNQPQHF. Using reference TRBV7-2 and TRBJ1-5 for the parts outside the CDR3, the full variable domain is GAGVSQSPSNKVTEKGKDVELRCDPISGHTALYWYRQSLGQGLEFLIYFQGNSAPDKSGLPSDRFSAERTGGSVSTLTIQRTQQEDSAVYLCASSRWGPNQPQHFGDGTRLSIL.

The chain recombines TRBV10-2 with TRBJ2-1; 8 bases line up with TRBD2. The CDR3 sequence is 13 residues long. Unmatched junction bases numbered 6, after V lost 7 bases and J lost 7 bases. The V gene's germline CDR1 is WSHSY and CDR2 SAAADI. The CDR3 DNA sequence: TGCGCCAGCATGTTTAGCGGGATAAATGAGCAGTTCTTC. Encoded protein: CASMFSGINEQFF.

The chain recombines TRBV12-5 with TRBJ2-1; D is possibly TRBD2 (6 bases). Germline-derived CDR1 and CDR2 are LGHNT and FRNRAP. V gave up 5 bases and J gave up 4 bases, with 9 bases separating them. There are 13 residues in the CDR3. CDR3 in DNA: TGTGCTAGTGGTCGCGGGGAGTACAATGAGCAGTTCTTC. This encodes CASGRGEYNEQFF.

This clone was counted between two and nine times. The rearrangement joins TRBV7-7 to TRBJ2-2, with 12 bases lining up with TRBD2. Germline CDR1 reads SSHAT; CDR2 reads FNYEAQ (reference sequence). CDR3 length: 16 residues. Germline trimming cut 4 bases from V and 10 bases from J; bases unmatched to any gene: 10. The CDR3 region has the DNA TGTGCCAGCAGCTCGCTAGCGGGGGGGCCGAAGGAGGAGCTGTTTTTT. Residues: CASSSLAGGPKEELFF.

The V call is TRBV6-5, the J call TRBJ1-2, with 8 bases lining up with TRBD1. This CDR3 region has 15 residues. V lost 5 bases and J lost 7; bases outside the gene matches: 12. CDR1 MNHEY and CDR2 SVGAGI come from the germline V gene. CDR3 loop: CASSQIGQGSGGYTF. The CDR3 coding sequence is TGTGCCAGCAGTCAAATTGGACAGGGATCTGGTGGCTACACCTTC.

This chain links TRBV2 with TRBJ1-6; no definite D call. The CDR3 is made up of 13 amino acids. Germline-derived CDR1 and CDR2 are SNHLY and FYNNEI. The V end was cut by 4 bases, the J end by 4 bases, with 5 bases between. CDR3 residues: CASSVEYNSPLHF. In DNA form, the CDR3 reads TGTGCCAGCAGTGTGGAGTATAATTCACCCCTCCACTTT.

The sample holds one count of this clone. The V gene is TRBV7-8, the J gene TRBJ2-7; TRBD1 matches 12 bases. CDR3 length equals 14 residues. The V segment lost 0 bases and the J segment 6 bases; nucleotides outside the gene matches: 0. Germline CDR1 SGHVS, CDR2 FQNEAQ. CDR3: CASSLAGQGAEQYF. CDR3 nucleotide sequence: TGTGCCAGCAGCTTAGCGGGACAGGGGGCCGAGCAGTACTTC. The full variable domain, in which reference TRBV7-8 and TRBJ2-7 provide the parts outside the CDR3, is GAGVSQSPRYKVAKRGQDVALRCDPISGHVSLFWYQQALGQGPEFLTYFQNEAQLDKSGLPSDRFFAERPEGSVSTLKIQRTQQEDSAVYLCASSLAGQGAEQYFGPGTRLTVT.

This chain joins TRBV14 and TRBJ2-7, with 9 bases lining up with TRBD1. The CDR3 has 15 residues. After removal of 2 bases from V and 3 bases from J, the junction contained 5 bases not matched to a gene. The germline CDR1 and CDR2 sequences are SGHDN and FVKESK. The chain's CDR3 is CASSQKPGQGYEQYF. The DNA for the CDR3 is TGTGCCAGCAGCCAAAAACCGGGACAGGGCTACGAGCAGTACTTC.

The V and J genes are TRBV19 and TRBJ2-2; 12 bases agree with TRBD2. After removal of 5 bases from V and 7 bases from J, the junction contained 14 bases not matched to a gene. Germline CDR1 LNHDA, CDR2 SQIVND (reference sequence). This CDR3 region has 18 residues. For the CDR3, the DNA is TGTGCCAGTAGTCTCTCCGGGACTAGCGGGTTTGCAGACGGGGAGCTGTTTTTT. It is translated as CASSLSGTSGFADGELFF.

The chain is built from TRBV19 and TRBJ1-2; D not resolved. V lost 3 bases to trimming and J lost 0 bases, with 11 bases between them. Germline assignment: CDR1 LNHDA and CDR2 SQIVND (reference sequence). The CDR3 length is 15 residues. CDR3: CASSIGQEANYGYTF. For the CDR3, the DNA is TGTGCCAGTAGTATTGGTCAGGAAGCTAACTATGGCTACACCTTC.

The rearrangement joins TRBV28 to TRBJ1-5, with 7 bases matching TRBD1. With 5 bases clipped from V and 3 bases from J, the junction kept 13 bases outside the gene matches. In germline, CDR1 is MDHEN, CDR2 SYDVKM. This CDR3 contains 17 residues. This chain's CDR3 is CASSHYTRGGNNQPQHF. The CDR3 nucleotides read TGTGCCAGCAGTCATTACACTAGAGGGGGCAACAATCAGCCCCAGCATTTT.

The chain is built from TRBV4-1 and TRBJ2-1, with TRBD1 as a possible D gene (6 bases). Germline V gene sequence: CDR1 MGHRA, CDR2 YSYEKL. V dropped 6 bases and J dropped 0 bases, with 15 bases sitting between them. The CDR3 spans 16 residues. The CDR3 nucleotides read TGCGCCAGCAGGCCAGGGGATTTGAGCTCCTACAATGAGCAGTTCTTC. Translation: CASRPGDLSSYNEQFF.

The V call is TRBV5-4, the J call TRBJ2-5; D uncertain. CDR1 is SGHNT and CDR2 is YYREEE in the germline V gene (reference sequence). The CDR3 sequence is 14 residues long. V shed 0 bases and J shed 4 bases, with 10 bases lying between them. The CDR3 loop reads CASSLANSGETQYF. CDR3 nucleotide sequence: TGTGCCAGCAGCTTGGCTAACAGTGGAGAGACCCAGTACTTC.

The chain couples TRBV7-8 to TRBJ2-3; D possibly corresponds to TRBD1 (6 bases). Germline V CDR1 and CDR2: SGHVS, FQNEAQ. The V and J ends lost 3 bases and 2 bases respectively, with 12 bases between them. This CDR3 region has 15 residues. CDR3 sequence (DNA): TGTGCCAGCAGCTTTTACGGACAGTCCACAGATACGCAGTATTTT. Encoded protein: CASSFYGQSTDTQYF.

The rearrangement uses TRBV3-1 (or the pseudogene TRBV3-2) and TRBJ1-5; D perhaps matches TRBD1 (5 bases). This CDR3 comprises 16 residues. Trimming stripped 2 bases from V and 5 bases from J, with 16 bases between. Germline V lookup: CDR1 LGHDT, CDR2 YNNKEL (reference sequence). CDR3 region: CASSQNEGTQDQPQHF. DNA of the CDR3: TGTGCCAGCAGCCAAAATGAAGGGACTCAAGATCAGCCCCAGCATTTT.